Each of the 23 T cell receptor beta chains below was sequenced from the same sample in a study of T cell responses to AZD1222 COVID-19 vaccine. TCRdb's table, derived via immunoSEQ multiplex PCR, lists solely in-frame clones and lacks some. The sample lists about 77,000 clones; 92% were seen once. This sample comprised peripheral blood, obtained 28 days after the second AZD1222 dose. The receptors derive from an adult who received the AZD1222 COVID-19 vaccine.

V gene TRBV4-2 combines with J gene TRBJ1-2; a possible D gene is TRBD1 (5 bases). Germline V gene lookup returns CDR1 LGHNA and CDR2 YNFKEQ. V was cut by 4 bases and J by 4 bases, with 10 bases left in between. The CDR3 sequence is 13 residues long. The CDR3 coding sequence is TGTGCCAGCAGCCGGGGGACGGCCTATGGCTACACCTTC. It is translated as CASSRGTAYGYTF.

V usage is TRBV7-9 and J usage is TRBJ2-7; possibly TRBD1 for D (6 bases). Germline V gene data show CDR1 as SEHNR and CDR2 as FQNEAQ (reference sequence). Trimming stripped 0 bases from V and 3 bases from J, with 15 bases between. The CDR3 totals 16 residues. The CDR3 DNA follows: TGTGCCAGCAGCTTAGCGAGGGAGACAGGCCACTACGAGCAGTACTTC. This sequence encodes CASSLARETGHYEQYF.

This clone was detected only once. V is TRBV4-1 and J is TRBJ1-1; D unresolved. From germline, CDR1 is MGHRA and CDR2 YSYEKL. The CDR3 spans 13 residues. V gave up 2 bases and J gave up 0 bases, with 4 bases separating them. The CDR3 nucleotides read TGCGCCAGCAGCCAAACGGTGAACACTGAAGCTTTCTTT. Its protein product is CASSQTVNTEAFF.

The chain uses TRBV5-3 and TRBJ2-3; 8 positions match TRBD2. TRBV5-3 is reported as an ORF; its role is uncertain. Trimming cost V 2 bases and J 6 bases; bases outside gene matches: 11. The CDR3 consists of 16 residues. The CDR3 DNA is TGTGCCAGAAGCTTCCCGAGGGGGACTAGAGAGGATACGCAGTATTTT. Protein product: CARSFPRGTREDTQYF.

The rearrangement uses TRBV7-2 and TRBJ2-5; 14 bases align to TRBD2. After removal of 5 bases from V and 4 bases from J, the junction contained 6 bases not matched to a gene. The CDR3 extends over 16 amino acids. Germline assignment: CDR1 SGHTA and CDR2 FQGNSA. Here the CDR3 DNA reads TGTGCCAGCAGCCTGGGACTAGCGGGAGAGGGAGAGACCCAGTACTTC. This encodes CASSLGLAGEGETQYF.

The chain employs TRBV4-1 and TRBJ1-1; tentatively, D is TRBD1 (5 bases). CDR1 and CDR2 (germline): MGHRA, YSYEKL. The germline V and J ends were trimmed by 0 bases and 4 bases, with 12 bases remaining between them. The CDR3 is made up of 15 amino acids. CDR3 sequence: CASSQDHLQGTEAFF. As DNA, the CDR3 is TGCGCCAGCAGCCAAGATCACCTGCAGGGCACTGAAGCTTTCTTT.

The chain is built from TRBV27 and TRBJ1-5, with no clear D. The CDR3 has 12 residues. The V gene lost 5 bases and the J gene lost 7 bases, with 9 bases spanning the gap. Germline V gives CDR1 MNHEY, CDR2 SMNVEV (reference sequence). For the CDR3, the DNA is TGTGCCAGCAGTCCCCAAGGGCAGCCCCAGCATTTT. Translated, it gives CASSPQGQPQHF.

The gene calls are TRBV7-9 and TRBJ1-2; a weak D match, TRBD1 (5 bases). The CDR3 consists of 15 residues. Germline V gene data show CDR1 as SEHNR and CDR2 as FQNEAQ (reference sequence). Deletions cut 5 bases from V and 6 bases from J, with 19 bases between. CDR3 amino acids: CASSLRVQGSDGYTF. DNA for the CDR3: TGTGCCAGCAGCCTCCGGGTCCAGGGATCGGATGGCTACACCTTC.

The CDR3 region has the DNA TGTGCCAGCAGCCAAATGGTTGCCGGGGGCCACGAGCAGTACTTC. Its translation is CASSQMVAGGHEQYF. The chain uses TRBV3-1 (or the pseudogene TRBV3-2) and TRBJ2-7, with D perhaps being TRBD1 or TRBD2 (6 bases each). The V gene's germline CDR1 is LGHDT and CDR2 YNNKEL (reference sequence). The CDR3 runs 15 residues. The V end lost 2 bases, the J end lost 5 bases, and 16 bases lay between the germline ends.

The chain recombines TRBV7-9 with TRBJ1-5; the D gene is possibly TRBD1 (6 bases). Germline V gene data show CDR1 as SEHNR and CDR2 as FQNEAQ (reference sequence). V dropped 3 bases and J dropped 5 bases, with 11 bases sitting between them. There are 14 residues in the CDR3. CDR3 amino acids: CASSFSQGDQPQHF. The CDR3 DNA reads as TGTGCCAGCAGCTTTTCACAGGGAGATCAGCCCCAGCATTTT.

The chain is built from TRBV28 and TRBJ2-1; D not certain. Germline lookup yields CDR1 MDHEN and CDR2 SYDVKM. Trimming pared 5 bases from V and 8 bases from J, leaving 7 bases between. This CDR3 is built from 11 residues. The chain's CDR3 is CASSLLYEQFF. For the CDR3, the DNA is TGTGCCAGCAGTCTTCTCTATGAGCAGTTCTTC.

The rearrangement uses TRBV5-1 and TRBJ1-4; TRBD1 is a possible D gene (5 bases). Germline V gene data show CDR1 as SGHRS and CDR2 as YFSETQ. V shed 0 bases and J shed 6 bases, with 9 bases lying between them. The CDR3 covers 14 residues. The chain's CDR3 is CASSLEGADEKLFF. In DNA, the CDR3 is TGCGCCAGCAGCTTGGAAGGGGCGGATGAAAAACTGTTTTTT.

The J gene is TRBJ2-1, the V gene TRBV27; 7 positions match TRBD2. Germline CDR1 MNHEY, CDR2 SMNVEV (reference sequence). The CDR3 has 16 amino acids. The junction had 10 bases not matched to a gene; V was cut back by 1 base and J by 7 bases. Written as DNA, the CDR3 is TGTGCCAGCAGTTTATTGGCGGGAGTTTCGGGGAATGAGCAGTTCTTC. Its translation is CASSLLAGVSGNEQFF.

This clone occurred once. The rearrangement links TRBV7-9 to TRBJ1-1; TRBD1 is a possible D gene (6 bases). In germline, CDR1 is SEHNR, CDR2 FQNEAQ (reference sequence). CDR3 length equals 16 residues. Trimming took 5 bases from V and 1 from J, leaving 17 bases between them. Here the CDR3 reads CASSPTVGGGNTEAFF. The CDR3 DNA is TGTGCCAGCAGCCCAACGGTCGGAGGGGGGAACACTGAAGCTTTCTTT.

The J gene is TRBJ1-4, the V gene TRBV27; 7 nucleotides match TRBD1. The germline V gene has CDR1 MNHEY and CDR2 SMNVEV (reference sequence). The CDR3 runs 14 residues. V lost 8 bases to trimming and J lost 8 bases; unmatched junction nucleotides: 11. CDR3: CASGQGGWGEKLFF. CDR3 nucleotides: TGTGCCAGCGGACAAGGGGGCTGGGGGGAAAAACTGTTTTTT.

J is TRBJ2-5 and V is TRBV7-6; TRBD1 or TRBD2 may be the D gene (5 bases each). V lost 3 bases, J lost 4 bases, and 6 bases lay in between. CDR1 and CDR2 from the germline V gene are SGHVS and FNYEAQ. This CDR3 has 12 residues. Here the CDR3 DNA reads TGTGCCAGCAGCTTGAGGGGAGAGACCCAGTACTTC. Its translation is CASSLRGETQYF.

CDR3 bases: TGTGCCACCCGGGCTGACAGGGCAAACTATGGCTACACCTTC. This gives the protein CATRADRANYGYTF. This rearrangement joins TRBV6-5 to TRBJ1-2, with 7 nucleotides matching TRBD1. The CDR3 consists of 14 residues. Germline V gene data show CDR1 as MNHEY and CDR2 as SVGAGI. Trimming at V came to 10 bases and at J to 2 bases, leaving 10 bases not matched to a gene.

V usage is TRBV25-1 and J usage is TRBJ1-2; 12 positions match TRBD1. The CDR3 extends over 16 amino acids. Germline CDR1 reads MGHDK; CDR2 reads SYGVNS. The V and J ends lost 3 bases and 6 bases, in that order; junction bases with no gene match: 8. The CDR3 DNA reads as TGTGCCAGCAGTGAGGGACAGGGGGCGCTTAGAGATGGCTACACCTTC. It translates to CASSEGQGALRDGYTF.

The chain combines TRBV11-2 with TRBJ2-5; D gene uncertain. V lost 1 base and J lost 4, with 7 bases in between. The CDR3 is 13 residues long. Germline values: CDR1 SGHAT, CDR2 FQNNGV. The CDR3 reads CASSLGSPETQYF. As DNA, the CDR3 is TGTGCCAGCAGCTTAGGGTCCCCAGAGACCCAGTACTTC.

This clone was picked up a small number of times. This sequence joins TRBV28 and TRBJ2-7; 7 nucleotides align to TRBD2. The CDR3 is 15 amino acids. V was clipped by 0 bases and J by 3 bases; unmatched bases: 5. Germline lookup yields CDR1 MDHEN and CDR2 SYDVKM. The CDR3 loop reads CASSLWAGAGYEQYF. In nucleotides, the CDR3 is TGTGCCAGCAGTTTATGGGCGGGAGCGGGCTACGAGCAGTACTTC.

Written as DNA, the CDR3 is TGTGCCAGCAGTAGGGACAGGGGCACAGATACGCAGTATTTT. Translated, it gives CASSRDRGTDTQYF. The V call is TRBV2, the J call TRBJ2-3; 9 bases line up with TRBD1. V lost 5 bases, J lost 1 base, and 1 base stayed unmatched. Germline V CDR1 and CDR2: SNHLY, FYNNEI. This CDR3 is built from 14 residues.

The rearrangement joins TRBV11-1 to TRBJ2-1; the match to TRBD2 covers 9 bases. This CDR3 region has 16 residues. From germline, CDR1 is SGHAT and CDR2 FQDESV (reference sequence). The V and J ends lost 4 bases and 9 bases, in that order; junction bases with no gene match: 13. In DNA form, the CDR3 reads TGTGCCAGCAGCTCCCGTGGTAGCGGGAGTGAGGTTGAGCAGTTCTTC. Translation gives CASSSRGSGSEVEQFF.

The chain uses TRBV27 and TRBJ2-2; D unclear. The CDR3 has 13 amino acids. The germline CDR1 and CDR2 sequences are MNHEY and SMNVEV (reference sequence). Trimming cost V 7 bases and J 6 bases, with 12 bases left between them. Here the CDR3 reads CASTPRPPGELFF. The CDR3 DNA is TGTGCCAGCACCCCCCGGCCCCCCGGGGAGCTGTTTTTT.